The clone carrying this T cell receptor (beta chain) has just a few counts. What it binds is unknown. The data were taken from a study of beta chain features in type 1 diabetes. Study-level information: All samples combined gave fewer than 110 million sorted cells for examination. Regarding the study as a whole: Patients with Type 1 diabetes showed moderately but significantly shorter TCRB CDR3s in all four CD4+ subsets. The question left open here concerned HLA type influencing TCRB rearrangement. Cells with high TCR expression could be over-represented by cDNA sequencing.

Sorted CD4+ subsets: naive, central memory, regulatory, stem cell-like memory (CD45RO/CCR7/CD25/CD127/CD95/CD27 panel). Germline V gives CDR1 LNHDA, CDR2 SQIVND (reference sequence). The CDR3 is made up of 13 amino acids. V was pared by 5 bases and J by 4 bases, with 4 bases of the junction left unmatched. Expressed TCRB transcripts were sequenced because the entire RNA isolate underwent reverse transcription. The table came from immunoSEQ multiplex PCR; TCRdb's copy has only in-frame clones and leaves some out. The sample lists hundreds of thousands of clones; 15% were seen once. The TCR comes from a man aged 18 to 30 with type 1 diabetes. The specimen was naive CD4+ T cells from blood. The chain recombines TRBV19 with TRBJ1-2; TRBD1 matches at 7 bases. The CDR3, as DNA: TGTGCCAGTAGTTTGACAGGGTTCTATGGCTACACCTTC. Residues: CASSLTGFYGYTF.